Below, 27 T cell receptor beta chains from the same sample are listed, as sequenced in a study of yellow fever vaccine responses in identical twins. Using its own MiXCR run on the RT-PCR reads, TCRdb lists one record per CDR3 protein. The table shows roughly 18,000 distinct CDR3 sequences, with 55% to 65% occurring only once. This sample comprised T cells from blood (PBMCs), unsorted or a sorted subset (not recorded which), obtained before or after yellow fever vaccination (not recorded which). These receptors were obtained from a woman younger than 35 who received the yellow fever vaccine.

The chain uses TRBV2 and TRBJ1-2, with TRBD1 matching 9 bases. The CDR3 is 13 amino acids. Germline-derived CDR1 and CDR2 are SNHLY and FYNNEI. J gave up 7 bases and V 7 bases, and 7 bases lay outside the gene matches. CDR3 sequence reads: CASNRDRVVGYTF. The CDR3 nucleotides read TGTGCCAGCAATCGGGACAGGGTGGTTGGCTACACCTTC.

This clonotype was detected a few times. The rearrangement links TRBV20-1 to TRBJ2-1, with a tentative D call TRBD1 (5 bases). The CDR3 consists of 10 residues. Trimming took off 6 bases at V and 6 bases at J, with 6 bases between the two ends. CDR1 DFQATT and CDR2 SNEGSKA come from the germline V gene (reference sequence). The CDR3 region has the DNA TGCAGTGCCAGGGTCAATGAGCAGTTCTTC. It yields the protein CSARVNEQFF.

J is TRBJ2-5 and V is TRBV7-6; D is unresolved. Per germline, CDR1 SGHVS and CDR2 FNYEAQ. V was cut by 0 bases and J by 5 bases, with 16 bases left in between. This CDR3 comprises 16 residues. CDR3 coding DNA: TGTGCCAGCAGCTTAGCGAGTCCGCAAAGTGGTGAGACCCAGTACTTC. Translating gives CASSLASPQSGETQYF.

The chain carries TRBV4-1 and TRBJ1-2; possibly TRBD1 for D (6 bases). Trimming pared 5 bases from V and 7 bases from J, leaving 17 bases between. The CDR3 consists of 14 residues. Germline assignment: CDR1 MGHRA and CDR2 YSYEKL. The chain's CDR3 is CASSSRTQGSGYTF. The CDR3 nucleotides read TGCGCCAGCAGCTCCCGAACCCAGGGGTCTGGCTACACCTTC.

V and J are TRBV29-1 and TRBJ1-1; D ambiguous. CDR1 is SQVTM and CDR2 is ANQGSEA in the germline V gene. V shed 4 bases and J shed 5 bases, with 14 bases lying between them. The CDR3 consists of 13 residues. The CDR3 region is CSVVSPWGTEAFF. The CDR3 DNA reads TGCAGCGTTGTGTCCCCCTGGGGTACTGAAGCTTTCTTT.

CDR3: CASSLGGTFIYNEQFF. CDR3 in DNA: TGTGCCAGCAGCTTAGGTGGGACTTTCATTTACAATGAGCAGTTCTTC. The chain has TRBV11-3 and TRBJ2-1; possible D gene TRBD2, 6 bases. From germline, CDR1 is SGHNT and CDR2 YENEEA. This CDR3 spans 16 amino acids. V was cut by 1 base and J by 4 bases, with 14 bases left in between.

CDR3 loop: CASSFSGGGYMDYGYTF. DNA for the CDR3: TGTGCCAGCAGCTTCTCAGGGGGCGGTTACATGGACTATGGCTACACCTTC. The gene calls are TRBV11-2 and TRBJ1-2; TRBD1 aligns across 8 bases. Germline assignment: CDR1 SGHAT and CDR2 FQNNGV. The CDR3 has 17 residues. With 3 bases clipped from V and 3 bases from J, the junction kept 12 bases outside the gene matches.

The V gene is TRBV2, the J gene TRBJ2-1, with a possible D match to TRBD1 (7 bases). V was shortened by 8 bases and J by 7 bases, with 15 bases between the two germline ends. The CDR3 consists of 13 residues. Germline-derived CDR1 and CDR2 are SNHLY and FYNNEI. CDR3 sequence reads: CASAEGAQNEQFF. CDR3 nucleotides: TGTGCCAGCGCGGAGGGGGCGCAAAATGAGCAGTTCTTC.

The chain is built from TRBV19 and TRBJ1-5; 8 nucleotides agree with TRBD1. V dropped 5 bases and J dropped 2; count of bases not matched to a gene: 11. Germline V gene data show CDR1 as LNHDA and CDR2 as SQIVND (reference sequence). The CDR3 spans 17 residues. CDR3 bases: TGTGCCAGTAGTTCCGCAGGGGGCGGCTTGGGCAATCAGCCCCAGCATTTT. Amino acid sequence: CASSSAGGGLGNQPQHF.

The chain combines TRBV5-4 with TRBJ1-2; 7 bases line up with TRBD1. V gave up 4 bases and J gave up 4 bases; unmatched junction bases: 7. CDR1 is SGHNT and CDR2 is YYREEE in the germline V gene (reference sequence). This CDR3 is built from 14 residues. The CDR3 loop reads CASSTGQELYGYTF. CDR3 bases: TGTGCCAGCAGCACCGGACAGGAGCTCTATGGCTACACCTTC.

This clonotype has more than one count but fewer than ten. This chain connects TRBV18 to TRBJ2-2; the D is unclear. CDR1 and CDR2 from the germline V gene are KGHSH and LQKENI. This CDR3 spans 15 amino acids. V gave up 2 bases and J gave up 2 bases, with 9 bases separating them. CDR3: CASSPLSANTGELFF. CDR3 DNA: TGTGCCAGCTCACCATTGAGCGCAAACACCGGGGAGCTGTTTTTT.

CDR3 loop: CASSTGTAYNEQFF. The DNA for the CDR3 is TGTGCCAGCAGCACCGGGACAGCCTACAATGAGCAGTTCTTC. V and J are TRBV7-2 and TRBJ2-1; 7 positions agree with TRBD1. This CDR3 spans 14 amino acids. The junction had 3 bases not matched to a gene; V was cut back by 5 bases and J by 2 bases. CDR1 is SGHTA, CDR2 FQGNSA, per germline.

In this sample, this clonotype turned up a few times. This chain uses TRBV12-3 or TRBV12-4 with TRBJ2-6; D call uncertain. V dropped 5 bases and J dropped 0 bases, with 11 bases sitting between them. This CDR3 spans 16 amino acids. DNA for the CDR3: TGTGCCAGCAGTCCCCCACATATCTCTGGGGCCAACGTCCTGACTTTC. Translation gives CASSPPHISGANVLTF.

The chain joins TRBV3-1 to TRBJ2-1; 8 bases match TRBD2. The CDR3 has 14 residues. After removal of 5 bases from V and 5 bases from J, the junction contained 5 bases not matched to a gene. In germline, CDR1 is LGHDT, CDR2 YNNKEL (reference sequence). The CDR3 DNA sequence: TGTGCCAGCAGCAAGCCGGGACTAGACAATGAGCAGTTCTTC. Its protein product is CASSKPGLDNEQFF.

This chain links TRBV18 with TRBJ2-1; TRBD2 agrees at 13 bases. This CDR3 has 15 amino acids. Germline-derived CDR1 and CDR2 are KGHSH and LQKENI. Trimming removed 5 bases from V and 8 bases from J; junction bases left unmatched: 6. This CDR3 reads CASSSGLAGVDEQFF. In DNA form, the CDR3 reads TGTGCCAGCTCATCTGGACTAGCGGGAGTCGATGAGCAGTTCTTC.

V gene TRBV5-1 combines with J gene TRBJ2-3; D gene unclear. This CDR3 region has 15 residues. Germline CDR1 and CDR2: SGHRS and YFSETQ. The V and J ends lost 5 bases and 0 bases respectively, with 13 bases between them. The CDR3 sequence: CASRTNPTSTDTQYF. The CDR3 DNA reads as TGCGCCAGCAGGACCAACCCGACTAGCACAGATACGCAGTATTTT.

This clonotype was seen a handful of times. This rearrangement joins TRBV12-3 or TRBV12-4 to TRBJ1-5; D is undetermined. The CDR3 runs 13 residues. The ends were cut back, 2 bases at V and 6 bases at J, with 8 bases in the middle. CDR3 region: CASSLTLGQPQHF. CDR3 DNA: TGTGCCAGCAGTTTAACTTTAGGTCAGCCCCAGCATTTT.

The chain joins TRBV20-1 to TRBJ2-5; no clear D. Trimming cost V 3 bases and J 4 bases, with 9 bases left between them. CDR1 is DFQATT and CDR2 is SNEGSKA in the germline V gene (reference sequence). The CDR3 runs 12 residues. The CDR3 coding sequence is TGCAGTGCTAGTCTACAGCTAGAGACCCAGTACTTC. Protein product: CSASLQLETQYF.

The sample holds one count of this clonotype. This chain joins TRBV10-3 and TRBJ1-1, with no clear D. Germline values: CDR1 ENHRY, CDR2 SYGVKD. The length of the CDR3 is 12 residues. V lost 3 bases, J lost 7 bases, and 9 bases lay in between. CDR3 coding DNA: TGTGCCATCAGTGATTCGGCGGATGAAGCTTTCTTT. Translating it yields CAISDSADEAFF.

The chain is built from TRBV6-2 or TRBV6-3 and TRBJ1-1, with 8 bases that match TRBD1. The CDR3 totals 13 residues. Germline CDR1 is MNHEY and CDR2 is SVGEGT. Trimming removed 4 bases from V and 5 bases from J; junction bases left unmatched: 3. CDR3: CASSSTGVTEAFF. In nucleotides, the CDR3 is TGTGCCAGCAGTTCGACAGGGGTTACTGAAGCTTTCTTT.

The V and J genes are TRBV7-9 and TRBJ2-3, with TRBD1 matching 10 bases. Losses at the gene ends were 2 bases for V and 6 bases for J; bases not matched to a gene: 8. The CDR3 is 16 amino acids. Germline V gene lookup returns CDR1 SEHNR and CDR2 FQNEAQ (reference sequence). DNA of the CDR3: TGTGCCAGCAGCTTACCCGACAGGGGGCGCGAGGATACGCAGTATTTT. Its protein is CASSLPDRGREDTQYF.

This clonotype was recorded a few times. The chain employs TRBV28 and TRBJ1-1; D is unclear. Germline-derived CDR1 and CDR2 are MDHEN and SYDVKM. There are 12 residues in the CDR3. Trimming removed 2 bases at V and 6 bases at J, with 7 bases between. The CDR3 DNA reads TGTGCCAGCAGTTTAAGAGGATCTGAAGCTTTCTTT. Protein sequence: CASSLRGSEAFF.

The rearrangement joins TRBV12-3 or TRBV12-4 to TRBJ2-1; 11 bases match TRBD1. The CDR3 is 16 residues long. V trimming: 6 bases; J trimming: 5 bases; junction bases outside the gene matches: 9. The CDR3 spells CASRRDRDRGDNEQFF. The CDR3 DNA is TGTGCCAGCAGGAGAGACCGGGACAGGGGGGACAATGAGCAGTTCTTC.

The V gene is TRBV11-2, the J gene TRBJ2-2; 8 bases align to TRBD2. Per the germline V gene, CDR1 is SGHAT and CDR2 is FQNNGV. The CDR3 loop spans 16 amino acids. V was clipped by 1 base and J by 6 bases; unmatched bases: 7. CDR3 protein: CASSLGGGGPPGELFF. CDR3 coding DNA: TGTGCCAGCAGCTTAGGAGGCGGGGGGCCGCCCGGGGAGCTGTTTTTT.

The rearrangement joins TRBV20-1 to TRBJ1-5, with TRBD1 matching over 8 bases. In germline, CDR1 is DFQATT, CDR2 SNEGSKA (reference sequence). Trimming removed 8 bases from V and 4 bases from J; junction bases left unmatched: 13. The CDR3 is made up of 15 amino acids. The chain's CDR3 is CSTSDRDKGNQPQHF. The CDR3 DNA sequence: TGCAGTACCTCGGACAGGGATAAAGGGAATCAGCCCCAGCATTTT.

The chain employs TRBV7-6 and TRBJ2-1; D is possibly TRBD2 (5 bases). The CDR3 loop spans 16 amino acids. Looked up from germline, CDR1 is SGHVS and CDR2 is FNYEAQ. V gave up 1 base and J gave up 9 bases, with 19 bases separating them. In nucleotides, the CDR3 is TGTGCCAGCAGCTTAGTTAGTGCGGGCGCTTACGGTGAGCAGTTCTTC. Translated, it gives CASSLVSAGAYGEQFF.

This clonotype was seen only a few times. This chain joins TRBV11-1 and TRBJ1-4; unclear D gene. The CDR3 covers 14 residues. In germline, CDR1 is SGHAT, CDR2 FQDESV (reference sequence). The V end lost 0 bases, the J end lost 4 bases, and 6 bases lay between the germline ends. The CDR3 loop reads CASSLAIDNEKLFF. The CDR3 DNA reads TGTGCCAGCAGCTTAGCGATAGATAATGAAAAACTGTTTTTT.